The 13 T cell receptor beta chains below all came from one sample that was sequenced in a study of blood T cell repertoires in COVID-19. TCRdb keeps only in-frame clones here, not all; method: immunoSEQ multiplex PCR. The table records 130,000 to 150,000 clones, roughly 90% of them present only once. The sequencing input was peripheral blood. These TCRs come from a woman aged 45-59 years with acute or convalescent COVID-19.

The rearrangement uses TRBV27 and TRBJ1-1, with a weak D call TRBD1 (6 bases). Germline V lookup: CDR1 MNHEY, CDR2 SMNVEV (reference sequence). Between the trimmed V and J ends, which lost 0 bases and 1 base, there was a span of 6 bases. The length of the CDR3 is 14 residues. The CDR3 coding sequence is TGTGCCAGCAGTTTATCACAGGGGAACACTGAAGCTTTCTTT. This gives the protein CASSLSQGNTEAFF.

The V gene is TRBV27, the J gene TRBJ2-3, with 14 positions matching TRBD2. The J segment lost 5 bases and the V segment lost 5 bases, leaving 9 bases of the junction unmatched. Germline-derived CDR1 and CDR2 are MNHEY and SMNVEV (reference sequence). CDR3 length equals 17 residues. This CDR3 is CASSSWTSGGSRDTQYF. Written as DNA, the CDR3 is TGTGCCAGCAGTAGTTGGACTAGCGGGGGGTCGAGAGATACGCAGTATTTT.

The gene calls are TRBV4-2 and TRBJ2-2, with D perhaps TRBD2 (5 bases). This CDR3 region has 19 residues. V was pared by 1 base and J by 6 bases, with 24 bases between. Per germline, CDR1 LGHNA and CDR2 YNFKEQ. The CDR3 coding sequence is TGTGCCAGCAGCCAAGCCAGCACAGCGGTTAGAGACGTCGCCGGGGAGCTGTTTTTT. Protein sequence: CASSQASTAVRDVAGELFF.

The chain joins TRBV5-1 to TRBJ2-5, with D perhaps TRBD2 (5 bases). Germline V gene sequence: CDR1 SGHRS, CDR2 YFSETQ. Trimming cost V 4 bases and J 2 bases, with 9 bases left between them. CDR3 size: 13 residues. CDR3 sequence reads: CASSGSEQETQYF. The CDR3 DNA is TGCGCCAGCAGCGGTAGCGAGCAAGAGACCCAGTACTTC. The full variable domain, in which reference TRBV5-1 and TRBJ2-5 provide the parts outside the CDR3, is KAGVTQTPRYLIKTRGQQVTLSCSPISGHRSVSWYQQTPGQGLQFLFEYFSETQRNKGNFPGRFSGRQFSNSRSEMNVSTLELGDSALYLCASSGSEQETQYFGPGTRLLVL.

The V and J genes are TRBV19 and TRBJ2-1; perhaps TRBD1 as D (5 bases). Germline V gene sequence: CDR1 LNHDA, CDR2 SQIVND (reference sequence). V lost 1 base and J 5 bases, leaving 15 bases between the germline ends. CDR3 length equals 16 residues. The CDR3 sequence: CASSIGSPDKDNEQFF. For the CDR3, the DNA is TGTGCCAGTAGTATAGGTTCCCCGGACAAGGACAATGAGCAGTTCTTC. Full variable domain (rest looked up from reference TRBV19 and TRBJ2-1): DGGITQSPKYLFRKEGQNVTLSCEQNLNHDAMYWYRQDPGQGLRLIYYSQIVNDFQKGDIAEGYSVSREKKESFPLTVTSAQKNPTAFYLCASSIGSPDKDNEQFFGPGTRLTVL.

The rearrangement joins TRBV27 to TRBJ2-7, with D possibly being TRBD1 (6 bases). CDR1 is MNHEY, CDR2 SMNVEV, per germline (reference sequence). The length of the CDR3 is 14 residues. Trimming pared 8 bases from V and 5 bases from J, leaving 19 bases between. For the CDR3, the DNA is TGTGCCAGCTCTCTTTGGGGCAGGGGCGACGAGCAGTACTTC. It encodes CASSLWGRGDEQYF.

The V gene is TRBV29-1, the J gene TRBJ1-4, with 11 bases identical to TRBD1. CDR3 length: 16 residues. The germline V gene encodes CDR1 SQVTM and CDR2 ANQGSEA. J gave up 8 bases and V 4 bases, and 12 bases lay outside the gene matches. Here the CDR3 reads CSVGERTGGLREKLFF. In DNA, the CDR3 is TGCAGCGTTGGGGAGAGGACAGGGGGCCTTAGAGAAAAACTGTTTTTT. The full variable domain, rest sourced from reference TRBV29-1 and TRBJ1-4, is SAVISQKPSRDICQRGTSLTIQCQVDSQVTMMFWYRQQPGQSLTLIATANQGSEATYESGFVIDKFPISRPNLTFSTLTVSNMSPEDSSIYLCSVGERTGGLREKLFFGSGTQLSVL.

This CDR3 reads CASKGGGPSNQPQHF. The CDR3, as DNA: TGTGCCAGCAAAGGGGGGGGGCCTAGCAATCAGCCCCAGCATTTT. The chain carries TRBV19 and TRBJ1-5, with a weak D call TRBD1 (6 bases). Trimming removed 9 bases from V and 0 bases from J, with 15 bases in between. Germline CDR1 LNHDA, CDR2 SQIVND (reference sequence). There are 15 residues in the CDR3.

This sequence joins TRBV28 and TRBJ2-3; TRBD2 matches at 15 bases. The CDR3 is 16 residues long. Germline CDR1 is MDHEN and CDR2 is SYDVKM. V trimming: 6 bases; J trimming: 4 bases; junction bases outside the gene matches: 5. The CDR3 sequence: CASRDGLAGGPDTQYF. CDR3 sequence (DNA): TGTGCCAGCAGGGACGGACTAGCGGGGGGGCCAGATACGCAGTATTTT.

This clone was counted a single time. The V gene is TRBV11-3, the J gene TRBJ2-7, with a tentative D call TRBD1 (6 bases). Germline loops: CDR1 SGHNT, CDR2 YENEEA. V lost 2 bases and J lost 0, with 17 bases in between. The CDR3 is made up of 17 amino acids. The CDR3 nucleotides read TGTGCCAGCAGCTTAATGTACTCACGGACAGCCTCCTACGAGCAGTACTTC. Its translation: CASSLMYSRTASYEQYF.

V usage is TRBV7-9 and J usage is TRBJ1-2, with D maybe TRBD1 (6 bases). The CDR3 runs 15 residues. Germline CDR1 SEHNR, CDR2 FQNEAQ (reference sequence). V was pared by 5 bases and J by 6 bases, with 19 bases between. CDR3 sequence (DNA): TGTGCCAGCAGCCCCACTGACAGGTCCCCTGATGGCTACACCTTC. This codes for CASSPTDRSPDGYTF. Drawing the rest from reference TRBV7-9 and TRBJ1-2, the complete variable domain is DTGVSQNPRHKITKRGQNVTFRCDPISEHNRLYWYRQTLGQGPEFLTYFQNEAQLEKSRLLSDRFSAERPKGSFSTLEIQRTEQGDSAMYLCASSPTDRSPDGYTFGSGTRLTVV.

The V and J genes are TRBV23-1 and TRBJ2-5; 10 bases agree with TRBD1. TRBV23-1 counts as an open reading frame of uncertain function. After removal of 4 bases from V and 3 bases from J, the junction contained 2 bases not matched to a gene. The length of the CDR3 is 14 residues. CDR3 coding DNA: TGCGCCAGCAGTCGAGGGACAGGGGAAGAGACCCAGTACTTC. It yields the protein CASSRGTGEETQYF.

This clone was seen a few times. The V call is TRBV18, the J call TRBJ1-1; 7 bases are shared with TRBD1. This CDR3 is built from 15 residues. V lost 3 bases to trimming and J lost 1 base; unmatched junction nucleotides: 5. Per the germline V gene, CDR1 is KGHSH and CDR2 is LQKENI. CDR3: CASSPTGVKNTEAFF. As DNA, the CDR3 is TGTGCCAGCTCACCCACAGGGGTGAAGAACACTGAAGCTTTCTTT.